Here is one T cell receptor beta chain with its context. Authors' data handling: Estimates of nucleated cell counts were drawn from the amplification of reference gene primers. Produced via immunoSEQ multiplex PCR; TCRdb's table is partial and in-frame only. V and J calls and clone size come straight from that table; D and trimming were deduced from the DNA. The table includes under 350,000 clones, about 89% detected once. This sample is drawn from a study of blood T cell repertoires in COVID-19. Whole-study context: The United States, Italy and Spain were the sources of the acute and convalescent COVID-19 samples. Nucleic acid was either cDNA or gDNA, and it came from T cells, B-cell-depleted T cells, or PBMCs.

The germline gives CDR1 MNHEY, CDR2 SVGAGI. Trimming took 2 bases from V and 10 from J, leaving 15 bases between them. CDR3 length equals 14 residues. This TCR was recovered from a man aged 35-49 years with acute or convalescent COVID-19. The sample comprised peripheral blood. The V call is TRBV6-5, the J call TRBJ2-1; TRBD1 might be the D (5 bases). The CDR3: CASSYRPGAPEQFF. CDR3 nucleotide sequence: TGTGCCAGCAGTTACCGGCCTGGGGCACCAGAGCAGTTCTTC.